This T cell receptor (beta chain) is drawn from a study of response to subunit inactivated influenza vaccine. Study-wide results and limits: Authors suggested few new T cells are recruited by each seasonal influenza vaccination.

Many counts were recorded for this clonotype. What it recognizes is unknown. TCRdb independently ran MiXCR on the RT-PCR reads; one entry per CDR3 protein. The repertoire holds about 780,000 distinct CDR3 sequences, with approximately 17% as singletons. This TCR came from a man in his forties or fifties who received an inactivated influenza vaccine. Sequencing was performed on PBMCs from blood, taken less than 6 days after vaccination.

The CDR3 is CASSLVTASYEQYF. The CDR3 DNA follows: TGCGCCAGCAGCTTGGTAACAGCTTCCTACGAGCAGTACTTC. The chain is built from TRBV5-1 and TRBJ2-7; D is undetermined. The CDR3 loop spans 14 amino acids. The germline V gene has CDR1 SGHRS and CDR2 YFSETQ. Trimming stripped 0 bases from V and 1 base from J, with 8 bases between.